This T cell receptor beta chain was found in a study of beta chain features in type 1 diabetes. As every portion of the isolated RNA was reverse transcribed, the sequencing read expressed TCRB transcripts. Assay used: immunoSEQ multiplex PCR; TCRdb lists only in-frame clones, some missing. Here the sample spans under 300,000 clones, 8% being singletons. Trimming removed 1 base from V and 2 bases from J; junction bases left unmatched: 9. Germline loops: CDR1 LNHNV, CDR2 YYDKDF (reference sequence). The CDR3 sequence is 17 residues long. This clone appeared many times. The clonotype comes from a woman under 30 in good health. This rearrangement joins TRBV15 to TRBJ2-7, with 9 bases lining up with TRBD1. The source material was central memory CD4+ T cells from blood. The chain's CDR3 is CATSRAPTGGRAYEQYF. The CDR3 nucleotides read TGTGCCACCAGCAGAGCTCCCACAGGGGGCCGTGCCTACGAGCAGTACTTC. Looking up the rest from reference TRBV15 and TRBJ2-7 gives the full variable domain: DAMVIQNPRYQVTQFGKPVTLSCSQTLNHNVMYWYQQKSSQAPKLLFHYYDKDFNNEADTPDNFQSRRPNTSFCFLDIRSPGLGDTAMYLCATSRAPTGGRAYEQYFGPGTRLTVT.